A selection of T cell receptor beta chains follows, all from one sample in a study of CD8 T cells in ankylosing spondylitis. TCRdb called the 5' RACE reads again in MiXCR, with one record for every CDR3 protein. The table has 90,000 to 100,000 distinct CDR3 sequences, roughly 8.3% seen once. What was sequenced was blood, either unsorted or a sorted T cell fraction (not recorded which). The receptor source for this set is a male donor with ankylosing spondylitis or in good health (not recorded which). Each CDR3 is given with its conserved first and last residue. The D gene is left open where the match is weak. Size is stated for part of the rows, as once, few or many counts, or as a class when the clone is expanded.

J: TRBJ1-2; size: -; V: TRBV29-1; D: TRBD1; CDR3: CSGSKTGSYGYTF; DNA: TGCAGCGGATCTAAGACAGGGAGCTATGGCTACACCTTC
J: TRBJ2-3; size: many; V: TRBV5-5; D: -; CDR3: CASSLVRADTQYF; DNA: TGTGCCAGCAGCTTAGTCAGGGCAGATACGCAGTATTTT
J: TRBJ2-1; size: many; V: TRBV11-2; D: TRBD1; CDR3: CASSLGQGYEQFF; DNA: TGTGCCAGCAGCTTGGGACAGGGCTATGAGCAGTTCTTC
J: TRBJ2-3; size: many; V: TRBV7-6; D: TRBD2; CDR3: CASSLVGGRGTDTQYF; DNA: TGTGCCAGCAGCTTAGTAGGCGGGAGGGGAACAGATACGCAGTATTTT
J: TRBJ2-3; size: many; V: TRBV9; D: -; CDR3: CASSVTLYGATDTQYF; DNA: TGTGCCAGCAGCGTAACCCTTTATGGGGCTACAGATACGCAGTATTTT
J: TRBJ2-3; size: many; V: TRBV29-1; D: -; CDR3: CSVQATDTQYF; DNA: TGCAGCGTTCAGGCGACAGATACGCAGTATTTT
J: TRBJ1-2; size: many; V: TRBV12-3/TRBV12-4; D: -; CDR3: CASRDGEGDPSGYTF; DNA: TGTGCCAGCAGGGATGGAGAAGGAGACCCTTCTGGCTACACCTTC
J: TRBJ2-3; size: -; V: TRBV5-4; D: -; CDR3: CASSLASTDTQYF; DNA: TGTGCCAGCAGCTTGGCCTCGACAGATACGCAGTATTTT
J: TRBJ2-4; size: many; V: TRBV10-3; D: -; CDR3: CAISESVGYGIQYF; DNA: TGTGCCATCAGTGAGTCGGTGGGGTATGGCATTCAGTACTTC
J: TRBJ2-1; size: many; V: TRBV10-3; D: TRBD2; CDR3: CAISETSGGYNEQFF; DNA: TGTGCCATCAGTGAAACTAGCGGGGGTTACAATGAGCAGTTCTTC
J: TRBJ2-7; size: many; V: TRBV19; D: TRBD1; CDR3: CASSRGQGIYEQYF; DNA: TGTGCCAGTAGTAGGGGACAGGGGATCTACGAGCAGTACTTC
J: TRBJ2-3; size: few; V: TRBV7-2; D: -; CDR3: CASSLVVAPEDTQYF; DNA: TGTGCCAGCAGCTTAGTGGTTGCCCCGGAAGATACGCAGTATTTT
J: TRBJ2-1; size: many; V: TRBV2; D: -; CDR3: CASSDRQFF; DNA: TGTGCCAGCAGTGACAGGCAGTTCTTC
J: TRBJ2-7; size: many; V: TRBV14; D: TRBD1; CDR3: CASSVTPGQISYEQYF; DNA: TGTGCCAGTAGCGTTACCCCGGGACAGATCTCCTACGAGCAGTACTTC
J: TRBJ2-1; size: many; V: TRBV4-2; D: -; CDR3: CASSQEKGTLSFF; DNA: TGTGCCAGCAGCCAAGAGAAGGGGACCCTATCGTTCTTC
J: TRBJ2-5; size: -; V: TRBV12-3/TRBV12-4; D: TRBD2; CDR3: CASSRDYLLQETQYF; DNA: TGTGCCAGCAGTAGGGACTACCTGCTCCAAGAGACCCAGTACTTC
J: TRBJ2-5; size: many; V: TRBV5-1; D: -; CDR3: CASSSIQDIRPETQYF; DNA: TGCGCCAGCAGCTCGATACAGGACATACGACCGGAGACCCAGTACTTC
J: TRBJ2-1; size: many; V: TRBV6-2/TRBV6-3; D: -; CDR3: CAASRGVNEQFF; DNA: TGTGCCGCGTCACGGGGTGTGAATGAGCAGTTCTTC
J: TRBJ2-2; size: many; V: TRBV11-2; D: -; CDR3: CASSTHRVANTGELFF; DNA: TGTGCCAGCAGCACCCACAGGGTTGCGAACACCGGGGAGCTGTTTTTT
J: TRBJ2-7; size: few; V: TRBV6-2/TRBV6-3; D: -; CDR3: CASRSLQEWQYF; DNA: TGTGCCAGCAGATCTTTACAGGAGTGGCAGTACTTC
J: TRBJ1-3; size: many; V: TRBV7-2; D: -; CDR3: CASSLVPGGSGNTIYF; DNA: TGTGCCAGCAGCTTAGTACCGGGGGGCTCTGGAAACACCATATATTTT
J: TRBJ2-3; size: many; V: TRBV5-1; D: TRBD2; CDR3: CASSYLTSGSTDTQYF; DNA: TGCGCCAGCAGCTACCTGACTAGCGGCTCCACAGATACGCAGTATTTT
J: TRBJ1-6; size: many; V: TRBV5-6; D: -; CDR3: CASSFRGKISPLHF; DNA: TGTGCCAGCAGCTTTCGCGGAAAGATCTCACCCCTCCACTTT
J: TRBJ2-1; size: many; V: TRBV28; D: TRBD2; CDR3: CASRLAGGSYNEQFF; DNA: TGTGCCAGCAGGCTAGCGGGAGGCTCCTACAATGAGCAGTTCTTC
J: TRBJ1-3; size: many; V: TRBV7-8; D: TRBD1; CDR3: CAGSLDRVSGNTIYF; DNA: TGTGCCGGCAGCTTAGACAGGGTATCCGGAAACACCATATATTTT
J: TRBJ2-5; size: many; V: TRBV28; D: -; CDR3: CASNGQQETQYF; DNA: TGTGCCAGCAACGGCCAGCAAGAGACCCAGTACTTC
J: TRBJ2-7; size: many; V: TRBV28; D: TRBD1; CDR3: CASSVTGGIKRKYEQYF; DNA: TGTGCCAGCTCCGTGACAGGGGGCATTAAACGAAAGTACGAGCAGTACTTC
J: TRBJ2-3; size: many; V: TRBV7-8; D: -; CDR3: CASSLQISSDRDTQYF; DNA: TGTGCCAGCAGCCTACAAATCTCCTCCGATAGAGATACGCAGTATTTT
J: TRBJ2-1; size: many; V: TRBV7-9; D: TRBD2; CDR3: CASSLRREYEQFF; DNA: TGTGCCAGCAGCTTAAGGCGGGAGTATGAGCAGTTCTTC
J: TRBJ1-4; size: many; V: TRBV6-5; D: -; CDR3: CASSYGRWDEKLFF; DNA: TGTGCCAGCAGTTACGGGAGGTGGGATGAAAAACTGTTTTTT
J: TRBJ2-7; size: few; V: TRBV30; D: TRBD1; CDR3: CAWRRDRDHEQYF; DNA: TGTGCCTGGAGGCGGGACAGGGACCACGAGCAGTACTTC
J: TRBJ2-4; size: many; V: TRBV11-2; D: -; CDR3: CASSSEPSGRRAKNIQYF; DNA: TGTGCCAGCAGCTCCGAGCCAAGCGGGCGAAGAGCCAAAAACATTCAGTACTTC
J: TRBJ2-1; size: many; V: TRBV6-2/TRBV6-3; D: TRBD2; CDR3: CASSYGTIPVSDDEQFF; DNA: TGTGCCAGCAGTTACGGGACTATCCCTGTGTCTGACGATGAGCAGTTCTTC
J: TRBJ2-3; size: many; V: TRBV4-3; D: -; CDR3: CASSQEPPRSVGTSTDTQYF; DNA: TGCGCCAGCAGCCAAGAACCCCCTAGGAGTGTGGGGACTAGCACAGATACGCAGTATTTT
J: TRBJ1-5; size: -; V: TRBV20-1; D: -; CDR3: CSARVRGPYSNQPQHF; DNA: TGCAGTGCTAGAGTGAGGGGTCCTTATAGCAATCAGCCCCAGCATTTT
J: TRBJ1-2; size: many; V: TRBV4-3; D: -; CDR3: CASSQDLTGGSYGYTF; DNA: TGCGCCAGCAGCCAAGATTTGACCGGGGGATCCTATGGCTACACCTTC
J: TRBJ2-1; size: many; V: TRBV29-1; D: TRBD2; CDR3: CSVLTSALSSYNEQFF; DNA: TGCAGCGTCCTTACTAGCGCCCTATCCTCCTACAATGAGCAGTTCTTC
J: TRBJ1-2; size: few; V: TRBV7-6; D: -; CDR3: CASSLERSNGYTF; DNA: TGTGCCAGCAGCTTAGAGCGGAGTAATGGCTACACCTTC
J: TRBJ2-7; size: few; V: TRBV6-1; D: -; CDR3: CASTRGTSYEQYF; DNA: TGTGCCAGCACCCGGGGGACCTCCTACGAGCAGTACTTC
J: TRBJ2-3; size: many; V: TRBV20-1; D: TRBD2; CDR3: CSAPPGGTDTQYF; DNA: TGCAGTGCTCCTCCGGGAGGGACAGATACGCAGTATTTT
J: TRBJ2-5; size: many; V: TRBV6-2/TRBV6-3; D: -; CDR3: CASRDSALETQYF; DNA: TGTGCCAGCAGGGACAGTGCGTTGGAGACCCAGTACTTC
J: TRBJ2-3; size: many; V: TRBV6-5; D: TRBD1; CDR3: CASSYSRGPIPDTQYF; DNA: TGTGCCAGCAGTTACTCGAGGGGGCCGATCCCAGATACGCAGTATTTT
J: TRBJ2-3; size: -; V: TRBV5-6; D: -; CDR3: CASSPFVRGGEDAQYF; DNA: TGTGCCAGCAGCCCGTTCGTGAGGGGTGGCGAGGATGCGCAGTATTTT
J: TRBJ1-2; size: few; V: TRBV20-1; D: TRBD1; CDR3: CSASQGTAHWGYTF; DNA: TGCAGTGCTAGCCAGGGGACAGCACACTGGGGCTACACCTTC
J: TRBJ2-7; size: many; V: TRBV9; D: -; CDR3: CASSVSESGYEQYF; DNA: TGTGCCAGCAGCGTTTCCGAATCGGGCTACGAGCAGTACTTC
J: TRBJ1-2; size: few; V: TRBV18; D: -; CDR3: CASSPVSNYGYTF; DNA: TGTGCCAGCTCACCCGTATCTAACTATGGCTACACCTTC
J: TRBJ1-1; size: many; V: TRBV29-1; D: -; CDR3: CSVVSQRNTEAFF; DNA: TGCAGCGTTGTCTCACAAAGGAACACTGAAGCTTTCTTT
J: TRBJ2-7; size: few; V: TRBV30; D: -; CDR3: CAWRRSGDAYEQYF; DNA: TGTGCCTGGAGACGGTCGGGGGACGCGTACGAGCAGTACTTC
J: TRBJ2-7; size: many; V: TRBV4-1; D: -; CDR3: CASLISRVYEQYF; DNA: TGCGCCAGTCTGATCTCCCGGGTCTACGAGCAGTACTTC
J: TRBJ2-2; size: many; V: TRBV15; D: -; CDR3: CATSRVPGWQGTGELFF; DNA: TGTGCCACCAGCAGAGTACCTGGTTGGCAGGGGACCGGGGAGCTGTTTTTT
J: TRBJ2-7; size: many; V: TRBV10-3; D: -; CDR3: CAISERGPHEQYF; DNA: TGTGCCATCAGTGAAAGAGGCCCTCACGAGCAGTACTTC
J: TRBJ2-7; size: many; V: TRBV7-3; D: -; CDR3: CASSLSRDSYEQYF; DNA: TGTGCCAGCAGCTTATCCAGAGACAGCTACGAGCAGTACTTC
J: TRBJ2-1; size: many; V: TRBV20-1; D: TRBD2; CDR3: CSADPGTSGTRGEQFF; DNA: TGCAGTGCCGACCCCGGGACTAGCGGGACCAGGGGTGAGCAGTTCTTC
J: TRBJ2-3; size: many; V: TRBV11-3; D: -; CDR3: CASSLAGDGTDTQYF; DNA: TGTGCCAGCAGCTTAGCGGGGGATGGAACAGATACGCAGTATTTT
J: TRBJ2-7; size: many; V: TRBV12-3/TRBV12-4; D: TRBD2; CDR3: CASSDIAGGSYEQYF; DNA: TGTGCCAGCAGTGACATAGCGGGAGGCTCCTACGAGCAGTACTTC
J: TRBJ2-3; size: many; V: TRBV7-2; D: -; CDR3: CARLAGGPDTQYF; DNA: TGTGCCCGGTTGGCAGGGGGGCCAGATACGCAGTATTTT
J: TRBJ1-5; size: few; V: TRBV6-5; D: TRBD1; CDR3: CASSPRTGLFLNQPQHF; DNA: TGTGCCAGCAGTCCCCGGACAGGGTTATTTCTCAATCAGCCCCAGCATTTT
J: TRBJ2-5; size: many; V: TRBV6-1; D: TRBD1; CDR3: CASSRTGDAKTQYF; DNA: TGTGCCAGCAGCCGCACAGGGGACGCGAAGACCCAGTACTTC
J: TRBJ2-5; size: many; V: TRBV14; D: TRBD2; CDR3: CASSLSIQRGETQYF; DNA: TGTGCCAGCAGCCTAAGCATACAGCGGGGAGAGACCCAGTACTTC
J: TRBJ2-1; size: many; V: TRBV4-3; D: TRBD2; CDR3: CASSQDPRGGYNEQFF; DNA: TGCGCCAGCAGCCAAGATCCCCGCGGGGGGTACAATGAGCAGTTCTTC